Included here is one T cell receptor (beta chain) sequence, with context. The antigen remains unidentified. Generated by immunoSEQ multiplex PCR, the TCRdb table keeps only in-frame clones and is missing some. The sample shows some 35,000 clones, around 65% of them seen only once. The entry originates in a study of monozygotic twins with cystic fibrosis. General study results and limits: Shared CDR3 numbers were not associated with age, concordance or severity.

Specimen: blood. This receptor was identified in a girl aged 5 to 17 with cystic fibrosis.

The CDR3 here is CASSVQSEKLFF. The CDR3 nucleotides are TGTGCCAGCAGTGTCCAAAGTGAAAAACTGTTTTTT. The chain joins TRBV6-1 to TRBJ1-4; D call uncertain. Per germline, CDR1 MNHNS and CDR2 SASEGT. The CDR3 contains 12 residues. The V gene lost 4 bases and the J gene lost 7 bases, with 7 bases spanning the gap.